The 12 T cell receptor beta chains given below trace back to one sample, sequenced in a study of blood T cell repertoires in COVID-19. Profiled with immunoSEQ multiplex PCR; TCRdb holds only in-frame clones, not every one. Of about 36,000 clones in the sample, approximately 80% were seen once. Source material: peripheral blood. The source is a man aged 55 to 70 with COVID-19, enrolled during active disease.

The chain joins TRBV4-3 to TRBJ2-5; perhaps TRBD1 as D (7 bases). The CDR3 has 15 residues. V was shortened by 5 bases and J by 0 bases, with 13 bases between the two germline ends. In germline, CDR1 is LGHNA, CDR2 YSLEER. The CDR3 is CASSGGRGDQETQYF. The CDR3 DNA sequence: TGCGCCAGCAGCGGGGGCAGGGGGGACCAAGAGACCCAGTACTTC.

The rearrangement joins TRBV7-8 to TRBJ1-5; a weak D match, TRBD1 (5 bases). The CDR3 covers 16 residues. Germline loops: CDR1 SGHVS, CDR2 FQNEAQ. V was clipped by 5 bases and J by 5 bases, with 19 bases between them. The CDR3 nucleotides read TGTGCCAGCAGCCAGATGAGACGTAGGGGTTATCAGCCCCAGCATTTT. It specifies CASSQMRRRGYQPQHF.

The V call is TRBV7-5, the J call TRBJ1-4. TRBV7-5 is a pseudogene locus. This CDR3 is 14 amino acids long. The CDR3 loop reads CAKREGDLNEKLFF. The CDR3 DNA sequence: TGTGCCAAGAGGGAGGGGGACCTTAATGAAAAACTGTTTTTT.

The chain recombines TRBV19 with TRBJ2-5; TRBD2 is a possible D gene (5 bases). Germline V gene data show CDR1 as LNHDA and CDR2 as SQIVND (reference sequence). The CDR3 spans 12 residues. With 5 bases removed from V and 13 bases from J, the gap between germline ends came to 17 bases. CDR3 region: CASSPGPVGLYF. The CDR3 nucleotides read TGTGCCAGTAGTCCGGGCCCGGTAGGACTGTACTTC.

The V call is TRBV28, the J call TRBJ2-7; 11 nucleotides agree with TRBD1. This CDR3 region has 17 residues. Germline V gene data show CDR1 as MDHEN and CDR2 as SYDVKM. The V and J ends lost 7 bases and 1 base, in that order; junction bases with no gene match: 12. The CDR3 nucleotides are TGTGCCAGCACCCTAGGACAGGGGGCCGTTATTTCCTACGAGCAGTACTTC. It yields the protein CASTLGQGAVISYEQYF.

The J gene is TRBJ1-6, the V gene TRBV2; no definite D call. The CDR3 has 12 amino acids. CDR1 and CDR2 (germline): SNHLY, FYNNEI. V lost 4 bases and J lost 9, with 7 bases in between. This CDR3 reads CASSVTRSPLHF. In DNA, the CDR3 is TGTGCCAGCAGTGTGACTCGTTCACCCCTCCACTTT.

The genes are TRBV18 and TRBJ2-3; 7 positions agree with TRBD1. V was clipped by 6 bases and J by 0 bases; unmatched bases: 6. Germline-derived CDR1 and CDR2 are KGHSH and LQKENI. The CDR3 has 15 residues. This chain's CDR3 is CASSRKGQSTDTQYF. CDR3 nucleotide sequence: TGTGCCAGCTCCCGCAAGGGACAGAGCACAGATACGCAGTATTTT.

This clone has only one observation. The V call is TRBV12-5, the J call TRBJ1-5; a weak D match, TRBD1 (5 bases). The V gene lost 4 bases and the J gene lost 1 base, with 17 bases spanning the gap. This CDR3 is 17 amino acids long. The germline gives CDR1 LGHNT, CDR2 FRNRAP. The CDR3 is CASGSSGGGGSNQPQHF. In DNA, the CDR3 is TGTGCTAGTGGTTCTTCGGGGGGAGGTGGAAGCAATCAGCCCCAGCATTTT.

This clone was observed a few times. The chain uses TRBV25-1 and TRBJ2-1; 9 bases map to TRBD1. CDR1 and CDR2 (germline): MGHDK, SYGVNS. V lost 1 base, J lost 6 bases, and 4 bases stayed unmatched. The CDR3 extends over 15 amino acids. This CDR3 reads CASSEWGQGLNEQFF. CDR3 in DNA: TGTGCCAGCAGTGAATGGGGACAGGGTCTCAATGAGCAGTTCTTC.

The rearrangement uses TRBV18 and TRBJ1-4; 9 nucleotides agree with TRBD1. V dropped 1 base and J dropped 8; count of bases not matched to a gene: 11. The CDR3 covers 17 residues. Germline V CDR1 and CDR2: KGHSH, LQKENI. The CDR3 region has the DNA TGTGCCAGCTCACCACGGGTCCGGGACAGGGTAAACGAAAAACTGTTTTTT. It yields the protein CASSPRVRDRVNEKLFF.

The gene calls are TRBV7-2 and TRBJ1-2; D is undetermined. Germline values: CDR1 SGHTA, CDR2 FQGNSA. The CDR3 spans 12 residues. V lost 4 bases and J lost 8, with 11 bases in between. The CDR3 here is CASSSGVRGYTF. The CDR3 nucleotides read TGTGCCAGCAGCTCGGGAGTCCGGGGCTACACCTTC.

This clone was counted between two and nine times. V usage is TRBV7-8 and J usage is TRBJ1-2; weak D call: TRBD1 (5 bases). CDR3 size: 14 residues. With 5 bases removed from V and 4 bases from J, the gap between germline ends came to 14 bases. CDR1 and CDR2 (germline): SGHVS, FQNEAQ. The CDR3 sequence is CASSPARTFYGYTF. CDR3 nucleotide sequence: TGTGCCAGCAGCCCCGCACGGACATTCTATGGCTACACCTTC.